The present T cell receptor (beta chain) was sequenced within a study of T cell responses to AZD1222 COVID-19 vaccine. Libraries were prepared by immunoSEQ multiplex PCR; TCRdb keeps only in-frame clonotypes and omits some of them. Of approximately 100,000 clones in the sample, nearly 95% were seen once. This CDR3 is 13 amino acids long. V was cut by 6 bases and J by 5 bases, with 14 bases left in between. Germline assignment: CDR1 SGHNT and CDR2 YYREEE (reference sequence). The clonotype originates from an adult in good health. The V and J genes are TRBV5-4 and TRBJ2-5; TRBD1 might be the D (6 bases). Sample: peripheral blood, taken on day 0 of AZD1222 vaccination. In DNA, the CDR3 is TGTGCCAGCACCCGAGGGGGAATTGAGACCCAGTACTTC. Translation gives CASTRGGIETQYF.